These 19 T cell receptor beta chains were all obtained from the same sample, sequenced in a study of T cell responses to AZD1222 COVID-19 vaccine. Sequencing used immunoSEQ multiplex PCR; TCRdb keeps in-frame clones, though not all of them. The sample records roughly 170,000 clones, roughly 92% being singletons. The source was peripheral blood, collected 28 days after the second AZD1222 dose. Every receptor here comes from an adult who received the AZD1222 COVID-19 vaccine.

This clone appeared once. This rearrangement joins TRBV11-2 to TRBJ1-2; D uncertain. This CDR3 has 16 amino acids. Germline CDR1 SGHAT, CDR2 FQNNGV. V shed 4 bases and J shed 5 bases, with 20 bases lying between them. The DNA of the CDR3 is TGTGCCAGCAGCTCGCCGATTCAAAGGACCCTGTATGGCTACACCTTC. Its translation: CASSSPIQRTLYGYTF.

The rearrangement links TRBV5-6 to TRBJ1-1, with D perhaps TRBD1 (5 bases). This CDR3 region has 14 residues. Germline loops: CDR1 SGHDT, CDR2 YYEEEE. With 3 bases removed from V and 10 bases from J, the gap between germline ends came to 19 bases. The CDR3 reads CASSSGTSNHGAFF. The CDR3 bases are TGTGCCAGCAGCTCTGGGACCTCCAATCATGGAGCTTTCTTT.

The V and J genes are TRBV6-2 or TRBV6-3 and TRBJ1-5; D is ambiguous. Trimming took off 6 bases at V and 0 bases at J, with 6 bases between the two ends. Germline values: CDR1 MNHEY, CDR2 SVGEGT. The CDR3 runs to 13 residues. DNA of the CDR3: TGTGCCAGCAGCGGTTATAGCAATCAGCCCCAGCATTTT. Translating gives CASSGYSNQPQHF.

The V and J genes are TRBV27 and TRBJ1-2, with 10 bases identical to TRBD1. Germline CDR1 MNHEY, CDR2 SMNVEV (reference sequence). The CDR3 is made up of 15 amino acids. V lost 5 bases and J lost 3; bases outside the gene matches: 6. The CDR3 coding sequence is TGTGCCAGCAGTCCCATCGGGACAGGGGACTATGGCTACACCTTC. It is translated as CASSPIGTGDYGYTF.

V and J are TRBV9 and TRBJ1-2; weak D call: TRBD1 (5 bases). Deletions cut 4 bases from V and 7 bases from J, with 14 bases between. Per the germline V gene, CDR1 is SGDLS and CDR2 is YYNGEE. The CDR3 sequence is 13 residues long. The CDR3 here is CASSPTSGAGYTF. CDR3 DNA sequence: TGTGCCAGCAGCCCCACCTCCGGGGCTGGCTACACCTTC.

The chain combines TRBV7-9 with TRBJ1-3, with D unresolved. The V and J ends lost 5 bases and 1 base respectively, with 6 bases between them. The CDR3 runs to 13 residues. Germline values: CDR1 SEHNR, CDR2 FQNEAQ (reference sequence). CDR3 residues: CASSEFSGNTIYF. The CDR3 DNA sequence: TGTGCCAGCAGCGAATTTTCTGGAAACACCATATATTTT. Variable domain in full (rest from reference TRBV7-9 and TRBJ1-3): DTGVSQNPRHKITKRGQNVTFRCDPISEHNRLYWYRQTLGQGPEFLTYFQNEAQLEKSRLLSDRFSAERPKGSFSTLEIQRTEQGDSAMYLCASSEFSGNTIYFGEGSWLTVV.

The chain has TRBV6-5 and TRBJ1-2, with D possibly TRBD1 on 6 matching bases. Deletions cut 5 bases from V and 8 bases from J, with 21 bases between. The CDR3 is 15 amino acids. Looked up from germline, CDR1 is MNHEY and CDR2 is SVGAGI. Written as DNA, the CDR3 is TGTGCCAGCAGTCGGGGACAAGGGGGACGGCAGGGCTACACCTTC. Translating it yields CASSRGQGGRQGYTF.

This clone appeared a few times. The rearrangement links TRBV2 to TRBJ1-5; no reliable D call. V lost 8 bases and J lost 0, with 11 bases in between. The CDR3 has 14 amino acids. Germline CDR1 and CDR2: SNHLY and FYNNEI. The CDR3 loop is CASRTDYSNQPQHF. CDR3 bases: TGTGCCAGCCGAACAGATTATAGCAATCAGCCCCAGCATTTT.

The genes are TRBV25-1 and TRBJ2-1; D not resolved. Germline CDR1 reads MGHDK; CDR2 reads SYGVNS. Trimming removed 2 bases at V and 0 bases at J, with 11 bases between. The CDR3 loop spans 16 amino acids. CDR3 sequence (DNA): TGTGCCAGCAGTGAACATACTTCCGGCTCCTACAATGAGCAGTTCTTC. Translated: CASSEHTSGSYNEQFF.

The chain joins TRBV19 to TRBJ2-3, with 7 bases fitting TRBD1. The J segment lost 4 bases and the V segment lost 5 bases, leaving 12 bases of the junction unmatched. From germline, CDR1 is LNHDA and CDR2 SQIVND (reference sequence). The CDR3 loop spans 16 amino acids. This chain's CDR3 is CASSATGTSGADTQYF. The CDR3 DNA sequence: TGTGCCAGTAGTGCGACAGGGACGTCCGGGGCAGATACGCAGTATTTT.

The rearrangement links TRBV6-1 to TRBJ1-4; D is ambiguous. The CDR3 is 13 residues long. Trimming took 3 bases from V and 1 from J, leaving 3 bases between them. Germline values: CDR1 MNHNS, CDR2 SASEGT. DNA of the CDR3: TGTGCCAGCAGTGAGATAACTAATGAAAAACTGTTTTTT. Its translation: CASSEITNEKLFF.

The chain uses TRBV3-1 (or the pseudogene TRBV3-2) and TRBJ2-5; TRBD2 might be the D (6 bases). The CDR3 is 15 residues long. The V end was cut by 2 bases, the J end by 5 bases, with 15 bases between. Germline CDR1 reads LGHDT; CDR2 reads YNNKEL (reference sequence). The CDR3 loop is CASSQRGTARETQYF. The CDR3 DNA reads TGTGCCAGCAGCCAACGCGGGACGGCTCGGGAGACCCAGTACTTC.

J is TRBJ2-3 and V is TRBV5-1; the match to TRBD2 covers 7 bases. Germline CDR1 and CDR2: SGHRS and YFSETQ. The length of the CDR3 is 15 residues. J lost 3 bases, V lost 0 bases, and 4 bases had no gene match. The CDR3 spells CASSLGLGGTDTQYF. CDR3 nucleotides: TGCGCCAGCAGCTTGGGTCTGGGGGGGACAGATACGCAGTATTTT.

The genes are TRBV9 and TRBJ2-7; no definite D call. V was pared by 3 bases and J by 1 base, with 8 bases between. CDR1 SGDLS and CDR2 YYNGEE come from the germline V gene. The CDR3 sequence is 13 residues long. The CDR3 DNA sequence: TGTGCCAGCAGCGCGAGCCTTTCCTACGAGCAGTACTTC. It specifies CASSASLSYEQYF.

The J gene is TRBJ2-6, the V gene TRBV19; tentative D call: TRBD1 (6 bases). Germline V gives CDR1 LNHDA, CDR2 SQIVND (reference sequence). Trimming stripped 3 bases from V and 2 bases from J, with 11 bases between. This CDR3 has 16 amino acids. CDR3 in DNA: TGTGCCAGTAGTATGGTACAGGGAGCTGGGGCCAACGTCCTGACTTTC. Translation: CASSMVQGAGANVLTF. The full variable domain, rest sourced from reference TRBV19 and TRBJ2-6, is DGGITQSPKYLFRKEGQNVTLSCEQNLNHDAMYWYRQDPGQGLRLIYYSQIVNDFQKGDIAEGYSVSREKKESFPLTVTSAQKNPTAFYLCASSMVQGAGANVLTFGAGSRLTVL.

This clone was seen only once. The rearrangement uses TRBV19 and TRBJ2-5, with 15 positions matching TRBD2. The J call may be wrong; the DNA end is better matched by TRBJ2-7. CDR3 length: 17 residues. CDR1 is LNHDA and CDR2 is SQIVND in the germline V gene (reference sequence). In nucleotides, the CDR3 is TGTGCCAGGCCCCTGGGGACTAGCGGGGGGAGGGCCTACGAGCAGTACTTC. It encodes CARPLGTSGGRAYEQYF.

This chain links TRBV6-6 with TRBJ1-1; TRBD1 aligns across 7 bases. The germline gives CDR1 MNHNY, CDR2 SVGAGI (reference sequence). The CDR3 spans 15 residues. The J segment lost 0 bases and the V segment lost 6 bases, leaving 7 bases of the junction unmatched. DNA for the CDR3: TGTGCCAGCAGCCAAACCGGGACAGTGAACACTGAAGCTTTCTTT. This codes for CASSQTGTVNTEAFF.

Written as DNA, the CDR3 is TGTGCCAGCAGTTACCAGTTTACGGGGAATTCACCCCTCCACTTT. It translates to CASSYQFTGNSPLHF. The chain couples TRBV6-5 to TRBJ1-6; no firm D call. The CDR3 is made up of 15 amino acids. The germline gives CDR1 MNHEY, CDR2 SVGAGI. V was shortened by 2 bases and J by 7 bases, with 12 bases between the two germline ends.

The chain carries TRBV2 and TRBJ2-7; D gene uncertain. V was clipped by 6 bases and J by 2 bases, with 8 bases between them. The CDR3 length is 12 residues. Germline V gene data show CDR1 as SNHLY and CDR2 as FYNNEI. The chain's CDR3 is CASSVRAYEQYF. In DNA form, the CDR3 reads TGTGCCAGCAGCGTTAGAGCCTACGAGCAGTACTTC.